The TCR beta chain under discussion was sequenced for a study of cytomegalovirus exposure and HLA in healthy donors (TCRdb year 2017). General notes on the study: According to an earlier analysis of a few hundred of the donors, 200 million or so T cells yielded 117 million unique TCR beta sequences and more than 250 Gb of sequence data. To predict cytomegalovirus infection status, the study brought together high-throughput TCR immunosequencing, statistical association of individual TCRs with disease status, and machine learning. An early release covering about 600 HLA-typed donors comprised 300 to 350 gigabases of sequencing data and tens of millions of unique TCR sequences. Across 300 to 400 genotyped donors of the cohort, an average of approximately 220,000 unique TCR beta nucleotide sequences per donor were sequenced, and roughly a sixth of those sequences were non-productive. A later analysis re-examined previously published TCR beta repertoires from hundreds of donors and added high-resolution HLA genotyping to investigate patterns of TCR occurrence. In addition to the first cohort of approximately 670 subjects, a separate validation cohort of approximately 130 different subjects was used. The study was designed to test whether signatures of past pathogen exposure could be identified by cataloging public T cell receptors. Of the roughly 430 genotyped donors, around 81% fell in the genetic ancestry cluster associated with self-reported Caucasian donors. Alongside the repertoire data, information on donor age, sex, ethnicity and CMV serostatus was compiled. The study used immunosequencing to profile the T cell repertoires of some 600 subjects and linked those repertoires to cytomegalovirus serostatus. Rather than drawing on any new phenotypic data, the later analysis identified candidate immune exposures from TCR beta sequences and the way those sequences occurred across donors. The number of typed donors differed by locus: about 620-640 for A, B, C, DRB1 and DQB1; 522 for DQA1; approximately 600 for DPA1; and approximately 450 for DPB1. A handful of DR-DQ haplotypes were handled as single units for association and clustering because linkage in the cohort was strong. HLA typing covered class I and class II loci at four-digit resolution. In an earlier analysis of about 590 of the donors, high-throughput TCR beta sequencing was used to judge whether each TCR beta V gene segment behaved as functional or pseudogenic. A later genetic analysis took genome-wide SNP genotypes for about 55% of the roughly 670 donors and used that subset as a discovery cohort. All discovery cohort repertoires had been generated using a single sequencing platform. Results the study describes overall, beyond this receptor: Because HLA typing was missing for some donors at each locus, association tests included only the typed subset. A further reported finding was that TCR beta sequences accurately predicted the HLA-A and HLA-B alleles for most subjects in the first cohort. When HLA alleles, especially DR and DQ, strongly co-occurred, attributing TCR associations to individual alleles was difficult. In a later analysis, HLA-associated TCR beta chains showed more clonal expansion and lower generation probabilities than non-associated chains that were equally common. Sequencing depth was assumed to be roughly uniform across donors in the presence/absence analyses, though that assumption may not hold. According to a later analysis, TCR association rates differed among HLA loci, with DRB1 alleles showing the most associated TCRs and HLA-C alleles showing the fewest. The sequencing pipeline was judged likely to have produced a cluster of highly shared sequence variants as a technical artifact. The authors suggested that the approach could potentially be extended to other disease states and immunological phenotypes. This cohort had only TCR beta chains sequenced, and the lack of alpha or paired-chain data limited which features could be detected. The only immune exposure information available for the cohort was CMV serostatus. Some IMGT-functional V segments, including TRBV6-2 and TRBV6-3, could not be distinguished by the 87-base-pair reads and were therefore excluded. In a later genetic analysis, fewer N-insertions in productive TCRs were reported among donors in an Asian-associated ancestry cluster than the approximately 710-donor mean. Broadly in line with IMGT annotations, most TCR beta V segments showed up in productive rearrangements about 87% or about 30% of the time in an earlier analysis of roughly 590 of the donors. The classifier was reported to diagnose cytomegalovirus status with high specificity and sensitivity in both the original cohort and the validation cohort. According to a later analysis, parvovirus B19, influenza, CMV and Epstein-Barr virus appeared linked to several top co-occurrence clusters. A later genetic analysis associated a missense DCLRE1C variant with V-gene and J-gene trimming of TCR beta chains, and an independent cohort replicated the association. In vitro tests confirmed that a few of the cytomegalovirus-associated TCR beta chains recognize cytomegalovirus antigens. Correlated functional status among segregating V segments might be attributable to linkage disequilibrium, but an unknown experimental factor could not be ruled out. Most TCR sequences were observed very rarely across donors, whereas some public TCRs were present in many individuals. In a later analysis, some 17,000 TCR beta sequences were associated with specific HLA alleles at a false discovery rate of 0.05. A later analysis found that most CMV-associated TCR beta chains appeared HLA-restricted, with HLA associations seemingly driven largely by CMV exposure. A total of 150 or so TCR beta chains were listed by the study as associated with cytomegalovirus. Because counts were too low, seventeen rarely observed V segments, including chromosome 9 orphons, were left out of the earlier analysis of a few hundred of the donors.

Libraries were prepared through the immunoSEQ multiplex PCR assay. A mixture of 60 forward primers for TCR Vbeta segments and 13 reverse primers for TCR Jbeta segments was used in the multiplex PCR. A multiplex PCR assay on genomic DNA amplified the CDR3 region of rearranged TCR beta genes. On the Illumina HiSeq System, the amplified TCR beta libraries were sequenced as 87-base-pair reads. Concerning the study's data processing: Across the 500 to 700 repertoires, a later analysis counted 78 million or so unique TCR beta chains, about 10 million of which were shared by at least two donors. To remove PCR and sequencing errors, raw reads were error-corrected and collapsed into unique sequences using a nearest-neighbor algorithm that merged closely related sequences. CDR3 sequences were aligned to IMGT reference sequences to assign V, D and J gene segments. For a sequence to be retained, a match of at least six nucleotides was required to both a V gene segment and a J gene segment. Rearrangements were classified as productive when the CDR3 lacked stop codons and remained in frame with V and J, and all other rearrangements were classified as non-productive. CDR3 was defined by IMGT convention, running from the second conserved V-encoded cysteine to the conserved J-encoded phenylalanine. The earlier analysis of 500 to 750 of the donors excluded any sequence lacking an unambiguous match to a single V gene segment. In an earlier analysis of approximately 550 of the donors, V segments were called functional above 56.7% productive rearrangements and were called segregating when the between-donor standard deviation exceeded 5%. A statistical classification framework was developed to diagnose cytomegalovirus status using the catalog of TCR beta chain sequences. V and J gene assignment, in a later analysis, came from comparing TCR nucleotide sequences with IMGT/GENE-DB human TR gene sequences. Using the TCRdist pipeline, a later analysis assigned CDR3 sequences along with most-parsimonious VDJ recombination scenarios. In a later analysis, each TCR beta chain was defined by its CDR3 amino acid sequence together with its V-gene family, and reads lacking a unique V-gene family were excluded. As a way to deal with suspected cross-contamination and a sequencing artifact, a later analysis dropped 500 to 700 nucleotide sequences that were highly shared and had low generation probability. A later analysis calculated a clonal expansion index for each public chain from normalized within-repertoire ranks of inferred template counts. A later analysis computed generation probabilities with a VDJ recombination model fitted to out-of-frame rearrangements, and checked the results against IGoR. In a later analysis, TCR-TCR, TCR-HLA and TCR-CMV co-occurrence was scored with hypergeometric tests, and a repertoire-size bias correction was applied to TCR pairs. A later analysis estimated false discovery rates by permuting HLA or CMV assignments 20 times. In a later analysis, co-occurring TCRs were grouped using DBSCAN, and TCRdist sequence similarity was added for clustering within HLA-allele-positive subsets. Repertoires with fewer than 30,000 or more than 120,000 public chains, plus five repertoires with anomalous nucleotide sharing, were excluded from co-occurrence clustering. TCRdb stores this immuneACCESS table with in-frame sequences only. Part of the clones is absent; in the studies checked, under half of the shortfall reflects unresolved V genes, and no reason is known for the rest. V, J and clone size derive from that table, while D and trimming were established from the DNA sequence. Recorded for this sample are approximately 190,000 clones; 65% to 90% of them occurred a single time. The top ten hold roughly 6.3% of the sample.

Spanning cysteine to phenylalanine, the CDR3 consists of 15 amino acids. Of the read, only the CDR3 DNA is kept; its 45 bases are in frame from base 1. Germline trimming amounts to 4 bases on V and 4 bases on J, with 4 as the count of junction bases outside the gene matches. For CDR1 and CDR2, the germline V gene lists SGHRS and YFSETQ. The cohort was made up of under 800 healthy bone marrow donors. At the time of sampling, every cohort member was nominally healthy, though immune exposures that went unrecorded were likely present. The donor tested CMV seropositive and was one of the 289 seropositive cohort members. A peripheral blood sample was provided by each donor, and peripheral blood mononuclear cells were used for TCR beta sequencing. Genomic DNA was extracted from the blood cell samples with the Qiagen DNeasy Blood Extraction Kit. About this clone: No cognate antigen has been identified for it. No qualities accompany the bases; no much larger clone lies one base away.

The sequencing input was PBMCs. This TCR was recovered from a man aged 35 to 55 in good health and CMV-seropositive. The chain links TRBV5-1 with TRBJ2-1, and 11 bases in between align with TRBD2. The DNA sequence is TGCGCCAGCAGCAAGTTAGCGGGGGGGTACAATGAGCAGTTCTTC. This translates into CASSKLAGGYNEQFF.